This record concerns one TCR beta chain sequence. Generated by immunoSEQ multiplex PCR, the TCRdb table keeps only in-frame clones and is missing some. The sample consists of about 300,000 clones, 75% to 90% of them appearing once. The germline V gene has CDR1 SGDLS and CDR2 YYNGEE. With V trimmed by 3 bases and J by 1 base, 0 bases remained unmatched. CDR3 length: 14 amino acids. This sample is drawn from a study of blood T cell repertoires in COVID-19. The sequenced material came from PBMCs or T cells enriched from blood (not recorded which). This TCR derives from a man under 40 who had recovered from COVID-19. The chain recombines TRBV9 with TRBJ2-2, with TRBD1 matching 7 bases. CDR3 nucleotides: TGTGCCAGCAGCGGGACAGGGAACACCGGGGAGCTGTTTTTT. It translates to CASSGTGNTGELFF.